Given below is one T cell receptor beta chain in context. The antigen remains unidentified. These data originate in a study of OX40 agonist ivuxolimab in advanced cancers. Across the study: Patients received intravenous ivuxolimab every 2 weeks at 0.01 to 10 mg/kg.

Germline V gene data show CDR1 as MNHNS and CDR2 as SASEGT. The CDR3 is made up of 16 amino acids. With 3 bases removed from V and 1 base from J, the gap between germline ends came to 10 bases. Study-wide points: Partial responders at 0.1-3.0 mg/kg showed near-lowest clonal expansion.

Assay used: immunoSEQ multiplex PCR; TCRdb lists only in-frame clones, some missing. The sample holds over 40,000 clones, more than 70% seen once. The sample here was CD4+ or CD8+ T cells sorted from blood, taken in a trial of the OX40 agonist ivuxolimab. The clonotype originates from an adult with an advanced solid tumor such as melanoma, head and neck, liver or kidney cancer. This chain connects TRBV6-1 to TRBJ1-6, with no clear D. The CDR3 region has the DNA TGTGCCAGCAGTGATCCCAGAGATTCCTATAATTCACCCCTCCACTTT. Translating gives CASSDPRDSYNSPLHF.